Shown below are 26 T cell receptor beta chains from a single sample sequenced in a study of regulatory T cells in long-lasting Graves disease. Building the TCR beta libraries relied on iRepertoire HTBI primers, and CDR3 regions underwent Arm-PCR. MiXCR was run by TCRdb on the multiplex PCR reads, yielding one entry per CDR3 protein. The sample includes roughly 300,000 distinct CDR3 sequences, under 25% seen only once; the top ten take more than 55%. Time point meaning: persistent/refractory GD, antithyroid drugs over 5 years with positive TRAb. With RNA extracted from PBMCs as input, the TCR library was made. This specimen was peripheral blood mononuclear cells (PBMCs), taken when the disease was refractory, from a patient treated with antithyroid drugs. These receptor sequences come from a female donor with Graves disease.

This clonotype was seen just once. The rearrangement uses TRBV7-9 and TRBJ2-7; D perhaps matches TRBD2 (5 bases). The germline CDR1 and CDR2 sequences are SEHNR and FQNEAQ (reference sequence). Between the trimmed V and J ends, which lost 3 bases and 3 bases, there was a span of 15 bases. The CDR3 sequence is 15 residues long. The CDR3 bases are TGTGCCAGCAGCTTTGGGAGCGAATTGTACTACGAGCAGTACTTC. Translated: CASSFGSELYYEQYF.

With regard to this clonotype: A much larger clonotype is one base distant, so this may be a read error. The J gene is TRBJ1-2, the V gene TRBV28, with 9 bases identical to TRBD1. The CDR3 is made up of 16 amino acids. CDR1 is MDHEN, CDR2 SYDVKM, per germline. CDR3 amino acids: CASSLAGDRVLRGYAF. The CDR3 DNA reads as TGTGCCAGCAGTTTAGCGGGGGACAGGGTCCTGCGAGGCTACGCCTTC.

In its sample, this clonotype was seen a few times. The CDR3 DNA sequence: TGTGCCAGCAGTTTAATCCTGGGGATCAATCAGCCCCAGCATTTT. Protein product: CASSLILGINQPQHF. The rearrangement links TRBV27 to TRBJ1-5; D is undetermined. The V end was cut by 2 bases, the J end by 3 bases, with 11 bases between. Germline V gene data show CDR1 as MNHEY and CDR2 as SMNVEV (reference sequence). This CDR3 has 15 residues.

Ten or more counts support this clonotype. The chain recombines TRBV2 with TRBJ2-5; D is unclear. The CDR3 sequence is 13 residues long. V lost 2 bases to trimming and J lost 5 bases, with 9 bases between them. Germline assignment: CDR1 SNHLY and CDR2 FYNNEI. CDR3 region: CASSENSVETQYF. The CDR3 nucleotides read TGTGCCAGCAGTGAAAATTCAGTGGAGACCCAGTACTTC.

This clonotype was picked up many times. The chain uses TRBV7-2 and TRBJ2-7; possibly TRBD2 for D (5 bases). Germline CDR1 SGHTA, CDR2 FQGNSA. The CDR3 has 12 amino acids. Deletions cut 1 base from V and 7 bases from J, with 8 bases between. CDR3 nucleotides: TGTGCCAGCAGCTTAGAGGGAGTTGAGCAGTACTTC. Encoded protein: CASSLEGVEQYF.

This clonotype was detected ten times or more. CDR3 sequence (DNA): TGTGCCAGTAGTCGCGGGACATCCTCGTCCTATGGCTACACCTTC. It codes for CASSRGTSSSYGYTF. This chain uses TRBV19 with TRBJ1-2; D might be TRBD1 (6 bases). In germline, CDR1 is LNHDA, CDR2 SQIVND (reference sequence). CDR3 length: 15 amino acids. Between the trimmed V and J ends, which lost 5 bases and 4 bases, there was a span of 17 bases.

The V and J genes are TRBV7-9 and TRBJ2-7, with 11 bases aligning to TRBD1. V shed 3 bases and J 3 bases; nucleotides not matched to a gene: 13. The length of the CDR3 is 18 residues. Looked up from germline, CDR1 is SEHNR and CDR2 is FQNEAQ (reference sequence). The CDR3 spells CASSFFIWRGQGGYEQYF. The CDR3 DNA is TGTGCCAGCAGCTTCTTTATTTGGCGGGGACAGGGGGGCTACGAGCAGTACTTC.

There are many counts of this clonotype. One junction end disagrees with the germline gene, perhaps due to a read error. The chain recombines TRBV6-1 with TRBJ2-5, with TRBD1 identical over 8 bases. Germline V gives CDR1 MNHNS, CDR2 SASEGT. This CDR3 has 15 amino acids. CDR3 coding DNA: TGTGCCAGCAGTCCGGAAGACAGGGGTCAAGGGACCCAGTACTTC. Protein: CASSPEDRGQGTQYF.

This clonotype occurred many times. The chain uses TRBV12-3 or TRBV12-4 and TRBJ2-5, with TRBD2 identical over 9 bases. This CDR3 is built from 16 residues. Trimming cost V 6 bases and J 1 base; bases outside gene matches: 9. Written as DNA, the CDR3 is TGTGCCAGCAGACGGGGAACTAGCGGGCCCCAAGAGACCCAGTACTTC. Amino acids: CASRRGTSGPQETQYF.

This clonotype was counted only a few times. The chain uses TRBV4-3 and TRBJ2-5; D remains unclear. Per germline, CDR1 LGHNA and CDR2 YSLEER. The CDR3 spans 15 residues. V lost 0 bases, J lost 4 bases, and 12 bases lay in between. The CDR3 spells CASSQEAQTGETQYF. DNA for the CDR3: TGCGCCAGCAGCCAAGAGGCCCAGACCGGAGAGACCCAGTACTTC.

In its sample, this clonotype was seen many times. This chain uses TRBV28 with TRBJ2-4, with 11 bases aligning to TRBD2. Germline trimming cut 6 bases from V and 7 bases from J; bases unmatched to any gene: 17. Germline V CDR1 and CDR2: MDHEN, SYDVKM. CDR3 length equals 18 residues. This chain's CDR3 is CASSQENSGRANPNIQYF. CDR3 sequence (DNA): TGTGCCAGCAGCCAGGAAAATAGCGGGAGGGCCAATCCTAACATTCAGTACTTC.

Comments on this clonotype: A much larger clone is a single base away; this may be a read error. The chain recombines TRBV7-9 with TRBJ2-5; D is possibly TRBD2 (5 bases). Germline CDR1 SEHNR, CDR2 FQNEAQ (reference sequence). The CDR3 has 14 residues. With 2 bases removed from V and 5 bases from J, the gap between germline ends came to 12 bases. CDR3 bases: TGTGCCAGCAGCTTATTTCGGGATTCGGAGACCCAGTACTTC. Translating it yields CASSLFRDSETQYF.

There are many counts of this clonotype. The V and J genes are TRBV20-1 and TRBJ1-1; D not certain. This CDR3 is 11 amino acids long. V was clipped by 3 bases and J by 5 bases, with 7 bases between them. Germline CDR1 and CDR2: DFQATT and SNEGSKA (reference sequence). The CDR3 DNA sequence: TGCAGTGCTAGTTGGGGTACTGAAGCTTTCTTT. Translated: CSASWGTEAFF.

In this sample, this clonotype turned up many times. The chain combines TRBV6-1 with TRBJ2-2, with 11 bases lining up with TRBD2. The germline V gene has CDR1 MNHNS and CDR2 SASEGT. The CDR3 covers 15 residues. With V trimmed by 7 bases and J by 7 bases, 8 bases remained unmatched. The CDR3, as DNA: TGTGCCAGCAATCCTAGCGGGAGGTTAGTCGGGGAGCTGTTTTTT. This gives the protein CASNPSGRLVGELFF.

V usage is TRBV12-3 or TRBV12-4 and J usage is TRBJ2-3; weak D call: TRBD2 (5 bases). The CDR3 runs 14 residues. V gave up 3 bases and J gave up 4 bases, with 11 bases separating them. For the CDR3, the DNA is TGTGCCAGCAGTTTGGGAGCGTCCTCAGATACGCAGTATTTT. Protein product: CASSLGASSDTQYF.

At least ten counts were recorded for this clonotype. In DNA form, the CDR3 reads TGTGCCAGCAGTTGGAAAAGCTTGAACACTGAAGCTTTCTTT. It yields the protein CASSWKSLNTEAFF. J is TRBJ1-1 and V is TRBV2; no clear D. V was trimmed by 5 bases and J by 0 bases, leaving 10 bases between them. The CDR3 has 14 residues. Germline V gene sequence: CDR1 SNHLY, CDR2 FYNNEI.

The gene calls are TRBV7-9 and TRBJ2-7, with a possible D match to TRBD1 (5 bases). This CDR3 has 15 amino acids. Trimming left V 1 base short and J 0 bases short, with 10 bases between. Looked up from germline, CDR1 is SEHNR and CDR2 is FQNEAQ (reference sequence). The CDR3 nucleotides read TGTGCCAGCAGCTTAGTGGGGCAGGCCTCCTACGAGCAGTACTTC. Encoded protein: CASSLVGQASYEQYF.

The chain uses TRBV19 and TRBJ2-1, with 9 bases identical to TRBD2. This CDR3 contains 15 residues. After removal of 5 bases from V and 7 bases from J, the junction contained 9 bases not matched to a gene. CDR1 LNHDA and CDR2 SQIVND come from the germline V gene (reference sequence). The CDR3 DNA follows: TGTGCCAGTAGTTCGTTTGCGGGAGGGCCTAATGAGCAGTTCTTC. This gives the protein CASSSFAGGPNEQFF. Filled out from reference TRBV19 and TRBJ2-1, the complete variable domain reads DGGITQSPKYLFRKEGQNVTLSCEQNLNHDAMYWYRQDPGQGLRLIYYSQIVNDFQKGDIAEGYSVSREKKESFPLTVTSAQKNPTAFYLCASSSFAGGPNEQFFGPGTRLTVL.

The chain couples TRBV3-1 to TRBJ2-7, with D unresolved. CDR1 and CDR2 from the germline V gene are LGHDT and YNNKEL (reference sequence). This CDR3 is built from 15 residues. V was shortened by 0 bases and J by 4 bases, with 13 bases between the two germline ends. The CDR3 spells CASSQEDGRMYEQYF. CDR3 DNA: TGTGCCAGCAGCCAAGAGGACGGACGGATGTACGAGCAGTACTTC.

This clonotype was picked up many times. The chain recombines TRBV15 with TRBJ2-2; the D is unclear. Trimming shortened V by 1 base and J by 4 bases, and 1 base separated the two germline ends. This CDR3 contains 12 residues. The germline V gene has CDR1 LNHNV and CDR2 YYDKDF (reference sequence). CDR3 sequence: CATSRGTGELFF. For the CDR3, the DNA is TGTGCCACCAGCAGAGGCACCGGGGAGCTGTTTTTT.

This chain connects TRBV29-1 to TRBJ2-3; 7 bases match TRBD1. The CDR3 sequence is 13 residues long. The trim removed 7 bases at V and 0 bases at J, leaving 4 bases unmatched. Germline V gene lookup returns CDR1 SQVTM and CDR2 ANQGSEA. CDR3 loop: CSETGESTDTQYF. The CDR3 DNA reads TGCAGCGAAACAGGGGAGAGCACAGATACGCAGTATTTT.

The V and J genes are TRBV6-2 or TRBV6-3 and TRBJ2-1, with 9 bases fitting TRBD1. The CDR3 contains 15 residues. Germline loops: CDR1 MNHEY, CDR2 SVGEGT. With 7 bases clipped from V and 10 bases from J, the junction kept 14 bases outside the gene matches. The CDR3 sequence: CASILRWDREVEQFF. The DNA for the CDR3 is TGTGCCAGCATTTTGCGGTGGGACAGGGAGGTCGAGCAGTTCTTC.

This clonotype was counted at least ten times. The chain has TRBV2 and TRBJ2-5; 9 bases fit TRBD2. J gave up 6 bases and V 7 bases, and 18 bases lay outside the gene matches. Germline lookup yields CDR1 SNHLY and CDR2 FYNNEI. CDR3 size: 17 residues. This CDR3 reads CASITDQAGGGLKTQYF. As DNA, the CDR3 is TGTGCCAGCATCACCGACCAGGCGGGAGGGGGACTTAAGACCCAGTACTTC.

On this clonotype: One base away lies a much larger clone, so this may be a sequencing read error. V usage is TRBV20-1 and J usage is TRBJ2-7, with D maybe TRBD2 (5 bases). The V gene's germline CDR1 is DFQATT and CDR2 SNEGSKA (reference sequence). The CDR3 runs to 13 residues. CDR3 in DNA: TGCAGTGCCCAACCGGGATGGGCCTACGAGCGGTACTTC. Translated: CSAQPGWAYERYF.

This clonotype occurred many times. This chain links TRBV12-3 or TRBV12-4 with TRBJ1-1; the D is unclear. The CDR3 loop spans 14 amino acids. Between the trimmed V and J ends, which lost 3 bases and 6 bases, there was a span of 14 bases. The CDR3 sequence: CASSFRRTDAEAFF. CDR3 nucleotides: TGTGCCAGCAGTTTCCGCAGGACCGATGCTGAAGCTTTCTTT.

This clonotype was found many times. V and J are TRBV3-1 and TRBJ1-1, with unresolved D. Germline lookup yields CDR1 LGHDT and CDR2 YNNKEL (reference sequence). The ends were cut back, 2 bases at V and 4 bases at J, with 8 bases in the middle. This CDR3 has 13 amino acids. The chain's CDR3 is CASSQSIGTEAFF. CDR3 nucleotide sequence: TGTGCCAGCAGCCAATCTATTGGCACTGAAGCTTTCTTT.